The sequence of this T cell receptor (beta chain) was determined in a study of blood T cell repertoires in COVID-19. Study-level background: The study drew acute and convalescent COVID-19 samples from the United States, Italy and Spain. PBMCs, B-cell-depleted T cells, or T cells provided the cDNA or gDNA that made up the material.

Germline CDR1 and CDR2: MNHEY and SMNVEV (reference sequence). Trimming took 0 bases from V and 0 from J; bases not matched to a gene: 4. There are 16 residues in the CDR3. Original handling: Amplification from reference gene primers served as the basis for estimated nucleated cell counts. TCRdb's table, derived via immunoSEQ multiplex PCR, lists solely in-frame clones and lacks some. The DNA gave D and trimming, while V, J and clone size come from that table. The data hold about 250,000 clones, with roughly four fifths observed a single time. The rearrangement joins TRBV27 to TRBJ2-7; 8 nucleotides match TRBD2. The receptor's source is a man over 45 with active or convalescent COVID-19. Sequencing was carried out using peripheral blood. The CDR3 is CASSLSWRGDSYEQYF. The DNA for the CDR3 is TGTGCCAGCAGTTTATCTTGGCGGGGGGACTCCTACGAGCAGTACTTC.